The rows below give T cell receptor beta chains drawn from one sample of a study of T cell changes during pregnancy in multiple sclerosis. Measured with immunoSEQ multiplex PCR; TCRdb has only the in-frame clones, and not every one. The table records roughly 69,000 clones, approximately 91% of them present only once. Sequencing was performed on peripheral blood, taken in the second trimester of pregnancy. These receptors came from a female donor with multiple sclerosis, enrolled in a pregnancy study. Both conserved end residues are part of each CDR3. A D gene is named only where the DNA matches it firmly. Clone sizes are given selectively: once, few, many, or a class where the clone is expanded.

v_call: TRBV18; clone_size: .; d_call: .; j_call: TRBJ2-2; cdr3_aa: CASSRGENTGELFF; cdr3_nt: TGTGCCAGCTCACGGGGAGAGAACACCGGGGAGCTGTTTTTT
v_call: TRBV19; clone_size: .; d_call: TRBD2; j_call: TRBJ2-3; cdr3_aa: CASSMYGAGGPTDTQYF; cdr3_nt: TGTGCCAGTAGTATGTATGGAGCGGGAGGGCCGACAGATACGCAGTATTTT
v_call: TRBV15; clone_size: .; d_call: TRBD1; j_call: TRBJ1-1; cdr3_aa: CATSSGTGGVNTEAFF; cdr3_nt: TGTGCCACCAGCAGTGGGACAGGGGGCGTCAACACTGAAGCTTTCTTT
v_call: TRBV5-1; clone_size: .; d_call: TRBD1; j_call: TRBJ1-2; cdr3_aa: CASSPGTAPNYGYTF; cdr3_nt: TGCGCCAGCAGCCCGGGGACAGCTCCTAACTATGGCTACACCTTC
v_call: TRBV7-2; clone_size: .; d_call: .; j_call: TRBJ2-7; cdr3_aa: CASSSYTQGSDEQYF; cdr3_nt: TGTGCCAGCAGCTCTTATACACAGGGATCGGACGAGCAGTACTTC
v_call: TRBV6-4; clone_size: .; d_call: .; j_call: TRBJ1-4; cdr3_aa: CASSPQGSGSEKLFF; cdr3_nt: TGTGCCAGCAGTCCTCAAGGGTCGGGAAGTGAAAAACTGTTTTTT
v_call: TRBV29-1; clone_size: .; d_call: TRBD1; j_call: TRBJ2-3; cdr3_aa: CSLGQPLEGTQYF; cdr3_nt: TGCAGCTTGGGACAGCCCCTTGAGGGTACGCAGTATTTT
v_call: TRBV7-8; clone_size: .; d_call: TRBD2; j_call: TRBJ2-5; cdr3_aa: CASSSSTSGGAIETQYF; cdr3_nt: TGTGCCAGCAGCTCAAGTACTAGCGGGGGGGCGATAGAGACCCAGTACTTC
v_call: TRBV18; clone_size: .; d_call: .; j_call: TRBJ2-7; cdr3_aa: CASAKDNSYEQYF; cdr3_nt: TGTGCCAGCGCCAAAGATAATAGTTACGAGCAGTACTTC
v_call: TRBV30; clone_size: .; d_call: .; j_call: TRBJ2-5; cdr3_aa: CAWAGAETQYF; cdr3_nt: TGTGCCTGGGCAGGGGCCGAGACCCAGTACTTC
v_call: TRBV10-2; clone_size: .; d_call: TRBD1; j_call: TRBJ1-5; cdr3_aa: CATFSGTGSERQPQHF; cdr3_nt: TGCGCCACCTTCTCCGGGACAGGGAGCGAGAGGCAGCCCCAGCATTTT
v_call: TRBV7-3; clone_size: once; d_call: .; j_call: TRBJ2-3; cdr3_aa: CASSRQGGEADTQYF; cdr3_nt: TGTGCCAGCAGCCGCCAGGGCGGGGAAGCAGATACGCAGTATTTT
v_call: TRBV18; clone_size: .; d_call: TRBD1; j_call: TRBJ1-2; cdr3_aa: CASSPLAETGRSGYTF; cdr3_nt: TGTGCCAGCTCACCCCTCGCCGAGACAGGGAGGAGTGGCTACACCTTC
v_call: TRBV7-2; clone_size: .; d_call: TRBD2; j_call: TRBJ2-3; cdr3_aa: CASSLRRGATDTQYF; cdr3_nt: TGTGCCAGCAGCTTAAGGCGGGGGGCAACAGATACGCAGTATTTT